The 26 T cell receptor beta chains reported below all come from one sample, sequenced in a study of shared clonotypes between healthy human individuals. This table comes from immunoSEQ multiplex PCR, and its TCRdb copy is limited to in-frame clones, with some not included. Of about 2.5 million clones detected, 80% to 95% appear once; the ten largest clones hold approximately 0.4%. The sequencing sample was made of naive CD4+ T cells from PBMCs. The subset here: CD45RA+ positively selected. These receptors were taken from a man between 18 and 35 years old in good health. Some clones in this sample may be carry-over from other donors' samples.

This clone was recorded once. This sequence joins TRBV2 and TRBJ2-3, with a possible D match to TRBD2 (5 bases). Germline-derived CDR1 and CDR2 are SNHLY and FYNNEI. The CDR3 length is 15 residues. V was pared by 6 bases and J by 3 bases, with 16 bases between. The CDR3 here is CASRLGLGGTDTQYF. In nucleotides, the CDR3 is TGTGCCAGCAGACTAGGACTGGGTGGGACAGATACGCAGTATTTT.

This clone was observed a few times. This sample also contains other DNA sequences that code for the same CDR3. The V and J genes are TRBV27 and TRBJ1-3; D unresolved. The CDR3 spans 12 residues. Germline V lookup: CDR1 MNHEY, CDR2 SMNVEV (reference sequence). V lost 0 bases and J 4 bases, leaving 1 base between the germline ends. The CDR3 spells CASSLSGNTIYF. CDR3 nucleotides: TGTGCCAGCAGTTTATCCGGAAACACCATATATTTT.

The chain joins TRBV7-2 to TRBJ2-5; tentative D call: TRBD2 (6 bases). Trimming removed 5 bases from V and 6 bases from J, with 13 bases in between. The CDR3 sequence is 13 residues long. The germline gives CDR1 SGHTA, CDR2 FQGNSA. The CDR3 region has the DNA TGTGCCAGCAGCGCCGAGGGACTCCAGACCCAGTACTTC. Its protein product is CASSAEGLQTQYF.

V and J are TRBV5-1 and TRBJ2-7; 8 bases are a match to TRBD1. Germline-derived CDR1 and CDR2 are SGHRS and YFSETQ. V was clipped by 2 bases and J by 3 bases; unmatched bases: 4. This CDR3 contains 14 residues. In nucleotides, the CDR3 is TGCGCCAGCAGCTTTTCAGGGGGCGTCTACGAGCAGTACTTC. Its translation: CASSFSGGVYEQYF.

The chain couples TRBV4-3 to TRBJ2-1; D remains ambiguous. From germline, CDR1 is LGHNA and CDR2 YSLEER. The CDR3 totals 16 residues. Deletions cut 0 bases from V and 4 bases from J, with 13 bases between. In DNA form, the CDR3 reads TGCGCCAGCAGCCAAGAAGCTAGTCAACGGTACAATGAGCAGTTCTTC. Residues: CASSQEASQRYNEQFF.

The rearrangement uses TRBV7-8 and TRBJ2-7; maybe TRBD2 (5 bases). Germline V CDR1 and CDR2: SGHVS, FQNEAQ. V gave up 11 bases and J gave up 3 bases, with 26 bases separating them. CDR3 size: 16 residues. CDR3: CAVRGLTSRNIYEQYF. CDR3 DNA: TGTGCCGTACGCGGACTGACGAGCAGGAACATCTACGAGCAGTACTTC.

This chain links TRBV5-6 with TRBJ2-1, with D hard to call. The V gene lost 1 base and the J gene lost 8 bases, with 4 bases spanning the gap. Germline assignment: CDR1 SGHDT and CDR2 YYEEEE. This CDR3 spans 11 amino acids. The CDR3 region is CASSLIDEQFF. The CDR3 DNA reads as TGTGCCAGCAGCTTGATCGATGAGCAGTTCTTC. The full variable domain, completed using reference TRBV5-6 and TRBJ2-1, is DAGVTQSPTHLIKTRGQQVTLRCSPKSGHDTVSWYQQALGQGPQFIFQYYEEEERQRGNFPDRFSGHQFPNYSSELNVNALLLGDSALYLCASSLIDEQFFGPGTRLTVL.

V usage is TRBV28 and J usage is TRBJ2-3, with 12 bases fitting TRBD2. CDR3 size: 16 residues. The junction had 8 bases not matched to a gene; V was cut back by 7 bases and J by 3 bases. Germline CDR1 and CDR2: MDHEN and SYDVKM. The CDR3 spells CASTSSGRDATDTQYF. CDR3 DNA: TGTGCCAGCACCTCTAGCGGGAGGGATGCGACAGATACGCAGTATTTT.

The chain is built from TRBV7-9 and TRBJ2-1, with 7 positions matching TRBD2. The germline CDR1 and CDR2 sequences are SEHNR and FQNEAQ (reference sequence). The CDR3 loop spans 14 amino acids. J lost 7 bases, V lost 6 bases, and 9 bases had no gene match. The DNA of the CDR3 is TGTGCCAGCAGTAAGTCGTGGGAGGGGAATGAGCAGTTCTTC. This codes for CASSKSWEGNEQFF.

The J gene is TRBJ1-3, the V gene TRBV15, with D possibly TRBD1 on 6 matching bases. This CDR3 is 14 amino acids long. Germline assignment: CDR1 LNHNV and CDR2 YYDKDF (reference sequence). V dropped 3 bases and J dropped 2 bases, with 8 bases sitting between them. The CDR3 loop is CATSRDSPGNTIYF. CDR3 nucleotide sequence: TGTGCCACCAGCAGGGACAGCCCTGGAAACACCATATATTTT.

In its sample, this clone was seen once. The chain links TRBV10-3 to TRBJ2-5; possibly TRBD1 for D (6 bases). The J call could be wrong; TRBJ2-7 is a better fit for the DNA end. The CDR3 sequence is 13 residues long. Germline V gene data show CDR1 as ENHRY and CDR2 as SYGVKD. Here the CDR3 DNA reads TGTGCCACCAGGGGTTTTAGTGCAGGCGAGCAGTACTTC. Its translation is CATRGFSAGEQYF.

V is TRBV5-5 and J is TRBJ2-1; D may be TRBD1 (6 bases). Germline CDR1 SGHKS, CDR2 YYEKEE (reference sequence). V shed 2 bases and J shed 8 bases, with 11 bases lying between them. This CDR3 is 13 amino acids long. CDR3 in amino acids: CASSFWGLDEQFF. In DNA form, the CDR3 reads TGTGCCAGCAGCTTTTGGGGGCTGGATGAGCAGTTCTTC.

The DNA for the CDR3 is TGTGCCAGCAGTGAAGAAGTAAGCGGGTTGGCGAATCAGCCCCAGCATTTT. Its protein is CASSEEVSGLANQPQHF. The chain employs TRBV6-1 and TRBJ1-5; no clear D gene. Germline values: CDR1 MNHNS, CDR2 SASEGT. V lost 1 base, J lost 4 bases, and 17 bases lay in between. The CDR3 consists of 17 residues.

This chain links TRBV28 with TRBJ1-5; D may be TRBD1 (6 bases). The CDR3 has 15 amino acids. The V gene's germline CDR1 is MDHEN and CDR2 SYDVKM. Between the trimmed V and J ends, which lost 7 bases and 6 bases, there was a span of 19 bases. In DNA, the CDR3 is TGTGCCAGCACCCAACCTCAGGGGTTCGGTCAGCCCCAGCATTTT. Its protein is CASTQPQGFGQPQHF.

A single count supports this clone. The chain has TRBV5-5 and TRBJ1-2; 8 bases agree with TRBD1. Trimming took 0 bases from V and 0 from J; bases not matched to a gene: 4. The germline CDR1 and CDR2 sequences are SGHKS and YYEKEE (reference sequence). The CDR3 loop spans 16 amino acids. The CDR3 sequence is CASSLVGTGPNYGYTF. Written as DNA, the CDR3 is TGTGCCAGCAGCTTGGTCGGGACAGGACCTAACTATGGCTACACCTTC.

The CDR3 region has the DNA TGTGCCAGTAGTACTCAGCGGAACACTGAAGCTTTCTTT. Its protein product is CASSTQRNTEAFF. J is TRBJ1-1 and V is TRBV19; the D is unclear. Germline values: CDR1 LNHDA, CDR2 SQIVND (reference sequence). Deletions cut 4 bases from V and 1 base from J, with 7 bases between. The CDR3 contains 13 residues.

A remark on this clone: The same CDR3 can be traced to other DNA sequences in this sample. The V and J genes are TRBV11-2 and TRBJ1-1; D is uncertain. Trimming shortened V by 1 base and J by 1 base, and 4 bases separated the two germline ends. CDR3 length: 13 amino acids. Per germline, CDR1 SGHAT and CDR2 FQNNGV. The CDR3 DNA follows: TGTGCCAGCAGCTTAGGCTCGAACACTGAAGCTTTCTTT. Its protein is CASSLGSNTEAFF.

Concerning this clone: Other DNA sequences in this specimen translate into the identical CDR3. The chain links TRBV11-3 to TRBJ2-7; possibly TRBD2 for D (6 bases). The length of the CDR3 is 14 residues. V lost 2 bases to trimming and J lost 2 bases, with 10 bases between them. CDR1 is SGHNT and CDR2 is YENEEA in the germline V gene. The CDR3 sequence: CASSLSGGAYEQYF. DNA for the CDR3: TGTGCCAGCAGCTTATCCGGAGGGGCCTACGAGCAGTACTTC.

The rearrangement links TRBV7-9 to TRBJ1-2; no firm D call. The CDR3 runs to 13 residues. Trimming shortened V by 6 bases and J by 6 bases, and 14 bases separated the two germline ends. The V gene's germline CDR1 is SEHNR and CDR2 FQNEAQ (reference sequence). CDR3 region: CASRLPPGDGYTF. The CDR3, as DNA: TGTGCCAGCAGGTTACCGCCCGGAGATGGCTACACCTTC.

J is TRBJ1-5 and V is TRBV18, with a tentative D call TRBD1 (5 bases). The CDR3 is 14 residues long. Germline V gives CDR1 KGHSH, CDR2 LQKENI. Between the trimmed V and J ends, which lost 5 bases and 0 bases, there was a span of 8 bases. CDR3 protein: CASSSTGSNQPQHF. CDR3 bases: TGTGCCAGCTCATCTACAGGTAGCAATCAGCCCCAGCATTTT.

This chain joins TRBV27 and TRBJ2-1; D unclear. This CDR3 comprises 13 residues. Per the germline V gene, CDR1 is MNHEY and CDR2 is SMNVEV (reference sequence). V lost 7 bases and J 6 bases, leaving 13 bases between the germline ends. CDR3 loop: CASIPPLRNEQFF. The DNA for the CDR3 is TGTGCCAGCATACCGCCCCTCCGCAATGAGCAGTTCTTC.

This clone was seen just once. The rearrangement joins TRBV28 to TRBJ2-1; the match to TRBD2 covers 15 bases. CDR3 size: 17 residues. J lost 6 bases, V lost 5 bases, and 8 bases had no gene match. Germline CDR1 MDHEN, CDR2 SYDVKM. The CDR3 is CASSHGLAGGLVNEQFF. The CDR3 region has the DNA TGTGCCAGCAGTCACGGACTAGCGGGAGGGCTTGTCAATGAGCAGTTCTTC.

V usage is TRBV6-6 and J usage is TRBJ2-5; D is perhaps TRBD2 (5 bases). The germline CDR1 and CDR2 sequences are MNHNY and SVGAGI (reference sequence). Trimming shortened V by 9 bases and J by 3 bases, and 14 bases separated the two germline ends. CDR3 size: 13 residues. CDR3 protein: CASISAGEETQYF. The CDR3 region has the DNA TGTGCCAGTATAAGCGCCGGGGAAGAGACCCAGTACTTC.

The rearrangement links TRBV28 to TRBJ2-7; D may be TRBD2 (6 bases). The CDR3 contains 13 residues. Trimming shortened V by 0 bases and J by 6 bases, and 9 bases separated the two germline ends. Per the germline V gene, CDR1 is MDHEN and CDR2 is SYDVKM. In nucleotides, the CDR3 is TGTGCCAGCAGTTTATGGGGAGGTGGCGAGCAGTACTTC. This gives the protein CASSLWGGGEQYF.

The chain links TRBV2 to TRBJ2-3; 10 nucleotides match TRBD2. This CDR3 is 16 amino acids long. J gave up 2 bases and V 2 bases, and 4 bases lay outside the gene matches. Per the germline V gene, CDR1 is SNHLY and CDR2 is FYNNEI. Here the CDR3 reads CASSERAGGATDTQYF. The CDR3 region has the DNA TGTGCCAGCAGTGAACGAGCGGGAGGGGCCACAGATACGCAGTATTTT.

This clone was detected a few times. The rearrangement links TRBV7-9 to TRBJ1-5; D perhaps matches TRBD1 (6 bases). Germline values: CDR1 SEHNR, CDR2 FQNEAQ (reference sequence). The CDR3 sequence is 15 residues long. With 4 bases removed from V and 2 bases from J, the gap between germline ends came to 12 bases. The CDR3 DNA sequence: TGTGCCAGCAGCTCCGGACAGACGGGCAATCAGCCCCAGCATTTT. It translates to CASSSGQTGNQPQHF.